This TCR beta chain was sequenced for a study of blood T cell repertoires in COVID-19. This clone was counted between two and nine times. V was cut by 7 bases and J by 4 bases, with 14 bases left in between. Germline V gene lookup returns CDR1 MNHEY and CDR2 SVGAGI. The CDR3 covers 15 residues. Generated by immunoSEQ multiplex PCR, the TCRdb table keeps only in-frame clones and is missing some. The table has more than 300,000 clones, around nine tenths seen once. The V call is TRBV6-5, the J call TRBJ2-6; D not resolved. This TCR was recovered from a woman aged 30 to 39 with COVID-19, enrolled during active disease. Sequencing used peripheral blood. The CDR3 reads CASTPFSSGANVLTF. The CDR3 DNA reads TGTGCCAGCACCCCCTTCTCCTCGGGGGCCAACGTCCTGACTTTC.